This entry concerns a single T cell receptor beta chain. In this sample, this clonotype turned up a few times. Its binding antigen is unknown. No per-base quality is available; no much larger clone lies one base away. Between the V and J ends, shortened by 3 bases and 3 bases respectively, the junction contains 15 bases. Taken from cysteine to phenylalanine, the CDR3 has 15 residues. Only CDR3 DNA remains: 45 bases, in frame from the first base. From the germline V gene, CDR1 is KGHSH and CDR2 is LQKENI. Receptor amplification or capture employed 5' RACE. Sequencing used a NextSeq 500. The TCR library protocol attached unique molecular identifiers to individual cDNA molecules to correct for sequencing error and PCR bias. TCR alpha and beta chains were both sequenced, and the abundances of alpha and beta sequences in each sample were closely correlated with each other. For the original study's pipeline: Decombinator V4 was used to annotate the V gene, J gene and CDR3 of the TCR sequences. Expanded TCRs were defined as changing significantly between any two time points under a Poisson model with p below 0.0001. TCR abundances were normalised to the total number of TCRs sequenced per sample and were expressed as counts per million. TRAV1-2 paired with TRAJ12, TRAJ20 or TRAJ33 defined MAIT TCRs, while TRAV10 paired with TRAJ18 defined iNKT TCRs. VDJdb, accessed 1 November 2021, was searched for CMV, EBV and SARS-CoV-2 annotated TCRs, excluding TCRs annotated for multiple antigens. TCRdb reran the public reads through fastp at Q25 and MiXCR, keeping productive beta chains. Merged by CDR3 protein, the rows form single entries marked with the most common genes and DNA. It is TCRdb's table, rather than the study itself, that gives the V and J calls and clone size. For this sample the table gives approximately 71,000 distinct CDR3 sequences, of which roughly 10% were detected only once. The ten top clones hold 6.4% of the sample.

This was a case-control study nested in a cohort of healthcare workers in London, UK, who had nasopharyngeal swab PCR tests and blood samples taken every week. Between 23 and 31 March 2020, the week of the UK lockdown, healthcare workers were enrolled and then followed up weekly for as long as 16 weeks. The source of the sample is a study of early T cells in non-severe SARS-CoV-2 infection (dated by TCRdb to the early 2020s). Some background on the complete study: Because TCR sequencing was done on bulk RNA from unsorted whole blood, the alpha and beta chains could not be paired.

What the research found in general, with its limitations: VDJdb matching was skewed toward anti-spike CD8 responses and likely underestimated virus-specific expansions by missing private and CD4 specificities.

The clonotype comes from an adult who was a healthcare worker with PCR-confirmed SARS-CoV-2 infection or an uninfected control (not recorded which). The sequencing sample was made of whole blood. The chain is made from TRBV18 and TRBJ2-7, with a tentative D gene TRBD2 over 6 matching bases. DNA sequence: TGTGCCAGCTCACCCGGGGCTAGCGTAGACTACGAGCAGTACTTC. The encoded protein is CASSPGASVDYEQYF.